Listed below are T cell receptor beta chains from one sample, sequenced in a study of blood T cells in healthy people across ages. TCRdb re-analysed the 5' RACE reads in MiXCR, keeping a single row per CDR3 protein. The repertoire holds 600,000 to 800,000 distinct CDR3 sequences, 20% to 25% seen once, with roughly 3.6% in the top ten. What was sequenced was blood. The receptors come from a man in his sixties or seventies in good health. Both conserved end residues are part of each CDR3. Each record gives: clone size, V gene, D gene, J gene, CDR3 protein, CDR3 DNA. The D gene is left open where the match is weak. Rows may omit the clone size; those that give it use once, few, many or a size class.

abundance: many; v_gene: TRBV19; d_gene: TRBD1; j_gene: TRBJ1-1; CDR3aa: CASSGDRGMNTEAFF; CDR3nt: TGTGCCAGTAGTGGGGACAGGGGCATGAACACTGAAGCTTTCTTT
abundance: .; v_gene: TRBV18; d_gene: TRBD2; j_gene: TRBJ2-7; CDR3aa: CASSPPSGLAGGSSYEQYF; CDR3nt: TGTGCCAGCTCACCACCGTCGGGACTAGCGGGAGGGAGCTCCTACGAGCAGTACTTC
abundance: .; v_gene: TRBV15; d_gene: .; j_gene: TRBJ2-7; CDR3aa: CATSRAGRSSYEQYF; CDR3nt: TGTGCCACCAGCAGAGCGGGTCGCAGCTCCTACGAGCAGTACTTC
abundance: .; v_gene: TRBV11-2; d_gene: TRBD2; j_gene: TRBJ2-5; CDR3aa: CASSLFRSGTGETQYF; CDR3nt: TGTGCCAGCAGCTTATTCCGGAGCGGGACCGGTGAGACCCAGTACTTC
abundance: many; v_gene: TRBV13; d_gene: .; j_gene: TRBJ2-7; CDR3aa: CASSLGVGAYEQYF; CDR3nt: TGTGCCAGCAGCTTAGGTGTAGGAGCCTACGAGCAGTACTTC
abundance: .; v_gene: TRBV6-1; d_gene: .; j_gene: TRBJ1-2; CDR3aa: CASSPNLLGGKPYGYTF; CDR3nt: TGTGCCAGCAGCCCCAATCTATTGGGGGGGAAGCCCTATGGCTACACCTTC
abundance: .; v_gene: TRBV20-1; d_gene: TRBD2; j_gene: TRBJ2-1; CDR3aa: CSARDRLAGGRGGEQFF; CDR3nt: TGCAGTGCTAGAGATCGGCTAGCGGGAGGGCGCGGCGGTGAGCAGTTCTTC
abundance: .; v_gene: TRBV20-1; d_gene: TRBD2; j_gene: TRBJ2-1; CDR3aa: CSARDKASGDNEQFF; CDR3nt: TGCAGTGCTAGAGATAAGGCTAGCGGAGACAATGAACAGTTCTTC
abundance: many; v_gene: TRBV4-1; d_gene: .; j_gene: TRBJ1-4; CDR3aa: CASSQQSATNEKLFF; CDR3nt: TGCGCCAGCAGCCAACAATCGGCAACTAATGAAAAACTGTTTTTT
abundance: few; v_gene: TRBV29-1; d_gene: .; j_gene: TRBJ2-4; CDR3aa: CSVLPLGRAKNIQYF; CDR3nt: TGCAGCGTCCTACCACTAGGGCGAGCCAAAAACATTCAGTACTTC
abundance: .; v_gene: TRBV6-1; d_gene: TRBD1; j_gene: TRBJ1-1; CDR3aa: CASSEATGQNTEAFF; CDR3nt: TGTGCCAGCAGTGAAGCGACAGGGCAGAACACTGAAGCTTTCTTT
abundance: .; v_gene: TRBV6-6; d_gene: .; j_gene: TRBJ2-3; CDR3aa: CASSYTYTDTQYF; CDR3nt: TGTGCCAGCAGTTACACCTACACAGATACGCAGTATTTT
abundance: few; v_gene: TRBV12-3/TRBV12-4; d_gene: TRBD1; j_gene: TRBJ2-2; CDR3aa: CASSRDRPNTGELFF; CDR3nt: TGTGCCAGCAGTAGGGACAGACCGAACACCGGGGAGCTGTTTTTT
abundance: few; v_gene: TRBV10-3; d_gene: .; j_gene: TRBJ2-1; CDR3aa: CAISESPSSYNEQFF; CDR3nt: TGTGCCATCAGTGAATCTCCTAGCTCCTACAATGAGCAGTTCTTC